Following are 6 T cell receptor beta chains from one sample sequenced in a study of cytomegalovirus exposure and HLA in healthy donors. Sequencing used immunoSEQ multiplex PCR; TCRdb keeps in-frame clones, though not all of them. The sample includes some 200,000 clones, 80% to 90% seen only once; the top ten take about an eighth. Sequencing input: PBMCs. These receptor sequences come from a woman between 25 and 40 years old in good health and CMV-seropositive.

The chain couples TRBV11-2 to TRBJ2-3; the D is unclear. The V and J ends lost 4 bases and 5 bases respectively, with 13 bases between them. Germline V gives CDR1 SGHAT, CDR2 FQNNGV. CDR3 length equals 14 residues. The CDR3 spells CASSSDLSGDTQYF. The CDR3 DNA follows: TGTGCCAGCAGCTCCGACCTATCGGGAGATACGCAGTATTTT.

This clone came up a few times. The chain joins TRBV14 to TRBJ2-2, with 9 nucleotides matching TRBD1. Losses at the gene ends were 4 bases for V and 3 bases for J; bases not matched to a gene: 9. Germline V gene sequence: CDR1 SGHDN, CDR2 FVKESK. This CDR3 is 17 amino acids long. CDR3 coding DNA: TGTGCCAGCAGCCTTTATACCGGGACAGGGTACACCGGGGAGCTGTTTTTT. Translation gives CASSLYTGTGYTGELFF.

V and J are TRBV6-1 and TRBJ1-4; D not certain. The CDR3 extends over 13 amino acids. Looked up from germline, CDR1 is MNHNS and CDR2 is SASEGT. Trimming removed 8 bases at V and 0 bases at J, with 7 bases between. CDR3 DNA: TGTGCCAGCCGACTGACAACTAATGAAAAACTGTTTTTT. Translating gives CASRLTTNEKLFF.

This clone was picked up one time. The chain links TRBV6-1 to TRBJ2-2, with D hard to call. Per germline, CDR1 MNHNS and CDR2 SASEGT. There are 13 residues in the CDR3. V was shortened by 4 bases and J by 7 bases, with 10 bases between the two germline ends. CDR3: CASSVRWSGELFF. CDR3 DNA sequence: TGTGCCAGCAGTGTAAGATGGAGCGGGGAGCTGTTTTTT.

CDR3 DNA: TGTGCCTGGAGTGTACAATGGGGGGACAGGCCCTCCTACGAGCAGTACTTC. It yields the protein CAWSVQWGDRPSYEQYF. This chain connects TRBV30 to TRBJ2-7, with 8 bases matching TRBD1. The germline CDR1 and CDR2 sequences are GTSNPN and SVGIG (reference sequence). J lost 0 bases, V lost 0 bases, and 10 bases had no gene match. This CDR3 comprises 17 residues.

The CDR3 loop is CAWTHGTASYNEQFF. The CDR3 DNA reads TGTGCCTGGACCCACGGGACTGCGTCCTACAATGAGCAGTTCTTC. The V gene is TRBV30, the J gene TRBJ2-1; TRBD2 is a possible D gene (6 bases). The ends were cut back, 4 bases at V and 1 base at J, with 14 bases in the middle. This CDR3 region has 15 residues. From germline, CDR1 is GTSNPN and CDR2 SVGIG (reference sequence).